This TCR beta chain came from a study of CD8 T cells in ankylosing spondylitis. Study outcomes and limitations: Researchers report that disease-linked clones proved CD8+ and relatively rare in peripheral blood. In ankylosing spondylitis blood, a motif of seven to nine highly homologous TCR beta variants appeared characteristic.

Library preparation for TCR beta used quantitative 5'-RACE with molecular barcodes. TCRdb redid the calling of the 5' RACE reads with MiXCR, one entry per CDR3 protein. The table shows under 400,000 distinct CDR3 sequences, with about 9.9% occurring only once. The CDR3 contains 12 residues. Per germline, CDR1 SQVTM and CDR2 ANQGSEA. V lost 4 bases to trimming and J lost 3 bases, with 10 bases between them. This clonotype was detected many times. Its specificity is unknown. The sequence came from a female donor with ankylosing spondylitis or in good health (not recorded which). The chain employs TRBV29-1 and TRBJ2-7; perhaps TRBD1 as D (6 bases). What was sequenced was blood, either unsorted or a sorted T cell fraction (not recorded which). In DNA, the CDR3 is TGCAGCGTTGTGACAGGAGTCTACGAGCAGTACTTC. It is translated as CSVVTGVYEQYF.